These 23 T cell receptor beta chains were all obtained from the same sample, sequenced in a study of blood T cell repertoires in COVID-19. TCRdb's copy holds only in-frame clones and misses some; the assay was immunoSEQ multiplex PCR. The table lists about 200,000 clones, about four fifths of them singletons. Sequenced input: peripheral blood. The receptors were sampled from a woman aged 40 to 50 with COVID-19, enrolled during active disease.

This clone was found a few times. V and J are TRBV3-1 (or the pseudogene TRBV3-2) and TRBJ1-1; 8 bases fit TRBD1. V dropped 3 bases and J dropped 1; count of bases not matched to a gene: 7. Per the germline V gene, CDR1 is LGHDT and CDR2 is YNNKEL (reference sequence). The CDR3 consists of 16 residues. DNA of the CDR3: TGTGCCAGCAGCCATGATACAGGGGGGGGGAACACTGAAGCTTTCTTT. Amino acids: CASSHDTGGGNTEAFF.

DNA of the CDR3: TGTGCCAGCAGCCTAGGAAGCACAGATACGCAGTATTTT. The encoded protein is CASSLGSTDTQYF. The chain employs TRBV12-3 or TRBV12-4 and TRBJ2-3; no definite D call. With 6 bases removed from V and 0 bases from J, the gap between germline ends came to 7 bases. This CDR3 is 13 amino acids long.

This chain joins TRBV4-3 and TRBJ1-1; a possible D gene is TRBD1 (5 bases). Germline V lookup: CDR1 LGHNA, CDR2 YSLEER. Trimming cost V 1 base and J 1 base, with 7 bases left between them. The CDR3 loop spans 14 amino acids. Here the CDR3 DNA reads TGCGCCAGCAGCCAAGCCGGGGGGAACACTGAAGCTTTCTTT. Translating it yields CASSQAGGNTEAFF.

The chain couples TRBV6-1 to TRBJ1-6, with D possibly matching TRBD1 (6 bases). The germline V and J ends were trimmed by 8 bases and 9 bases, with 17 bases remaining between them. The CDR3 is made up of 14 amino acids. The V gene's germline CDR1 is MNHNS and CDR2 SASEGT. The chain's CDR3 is CASGKDSNISPLHF. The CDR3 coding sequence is TGTGCCAGCGGGAAGGACAGTAATATTTCACCCCTCCACTTT.

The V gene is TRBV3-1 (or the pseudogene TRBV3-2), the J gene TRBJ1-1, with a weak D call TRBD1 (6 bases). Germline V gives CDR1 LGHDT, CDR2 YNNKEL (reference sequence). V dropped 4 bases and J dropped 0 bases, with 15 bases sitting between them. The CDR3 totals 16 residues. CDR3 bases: TGTGCCAGCAGCCCTACAGGGACCACCATGAACACTGAAGCTTTCTTT. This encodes CASSPTGTTMNTEAFF.

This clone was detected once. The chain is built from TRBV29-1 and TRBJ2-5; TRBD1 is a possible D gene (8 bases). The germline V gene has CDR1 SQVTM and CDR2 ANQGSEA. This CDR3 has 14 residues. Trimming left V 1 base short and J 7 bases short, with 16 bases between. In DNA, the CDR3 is TGCAGCGTTGAAGGGGGAGGGGGACAGGTGACCCAGTACTTC. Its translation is CSVEGGGGQVTQYF.

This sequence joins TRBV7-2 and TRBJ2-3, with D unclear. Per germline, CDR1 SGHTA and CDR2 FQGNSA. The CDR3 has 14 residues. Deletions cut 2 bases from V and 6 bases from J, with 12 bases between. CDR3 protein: CASSLQGASDTQYF. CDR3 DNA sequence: TGTGCCAGCAGCTTACAAGGAGCTTCTGATACGCAGTATTTT.

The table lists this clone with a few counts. Written as DNA, the CDR3 is TGTGCCAGCAGTAAAAGACAGGGTAGGAGGGTCACTGAAGCTTTCTTT. Its translation is CASSKRQGRRVTEAFF. The chain is built from TRBV27 and TRBJ1-1; the match to TRBD1 covers 7 bases. J lost 4 bases, V lost 5 bases, and 13 bases had no gene match. CDR3 size: 16 residues. Germline V CDR1 and CDR2: MNHEY, SMNVEV (reference sequence).

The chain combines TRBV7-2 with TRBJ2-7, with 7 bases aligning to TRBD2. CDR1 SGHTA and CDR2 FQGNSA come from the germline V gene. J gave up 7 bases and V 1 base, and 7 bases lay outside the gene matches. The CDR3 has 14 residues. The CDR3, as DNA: TGTGCCAGCAGCTTAGAGGGAGGGCCCCAGGAGCAGTACTTC. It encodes CASSLEGGPQEQYF.

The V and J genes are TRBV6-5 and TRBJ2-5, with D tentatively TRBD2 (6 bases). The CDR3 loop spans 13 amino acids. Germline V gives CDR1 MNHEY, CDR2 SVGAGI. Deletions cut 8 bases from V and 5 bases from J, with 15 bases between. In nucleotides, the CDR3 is TGTGCCAGCCGCTTCGGTGGGGGGGAGACCCAGTACTTC. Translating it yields CASRFGGGETQYF.

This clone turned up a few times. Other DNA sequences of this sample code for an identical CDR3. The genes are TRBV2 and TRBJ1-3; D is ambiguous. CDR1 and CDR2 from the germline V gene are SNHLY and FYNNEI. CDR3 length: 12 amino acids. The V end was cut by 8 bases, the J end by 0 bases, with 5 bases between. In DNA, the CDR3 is TGTGCCAGCTGTAGCTCTGGAAACACCATATATTTT. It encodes CASCSSGNTIYF.

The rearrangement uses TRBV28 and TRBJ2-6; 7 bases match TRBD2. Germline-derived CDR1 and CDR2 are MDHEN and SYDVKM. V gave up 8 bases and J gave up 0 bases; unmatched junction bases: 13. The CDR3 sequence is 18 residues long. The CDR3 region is CASFSGEARNSGANVLTF. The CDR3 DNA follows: TGTGCCAGCTTCAGCGGGGAGGCGAGGAACTCTGGGGCCAACGTCCTGACTTTC.

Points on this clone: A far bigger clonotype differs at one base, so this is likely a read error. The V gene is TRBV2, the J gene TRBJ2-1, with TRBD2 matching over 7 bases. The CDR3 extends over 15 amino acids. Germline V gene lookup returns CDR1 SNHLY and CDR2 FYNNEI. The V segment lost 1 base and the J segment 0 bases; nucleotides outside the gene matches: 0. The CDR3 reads CASSEGGGSYNEQFF. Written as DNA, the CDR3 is TGTGCCAGCAGTGAAGGGGGGGGCTCCTACAATGAGCAGTTCTTC.

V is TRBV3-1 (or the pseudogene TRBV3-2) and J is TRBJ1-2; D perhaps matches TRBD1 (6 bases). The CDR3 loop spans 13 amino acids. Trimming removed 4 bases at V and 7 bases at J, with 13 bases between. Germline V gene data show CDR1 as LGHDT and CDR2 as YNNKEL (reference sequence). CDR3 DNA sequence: TGTGCCAGCAGCCGGGGGACATCAAGTGGCTACACCTTC. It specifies CASSRGTSSGYTF.

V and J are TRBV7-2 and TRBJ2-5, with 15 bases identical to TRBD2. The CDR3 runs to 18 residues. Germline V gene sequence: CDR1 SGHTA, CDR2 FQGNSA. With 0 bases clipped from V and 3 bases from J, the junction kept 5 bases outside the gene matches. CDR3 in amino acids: CASSLARTSGRAKETQYF. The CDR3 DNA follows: TGTGCCAGCAGCTTAGCGAGGACTAGCGGGAGGGCCAAAGAGACCCAGTACTTC. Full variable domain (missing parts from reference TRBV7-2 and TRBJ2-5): GAGVSQSPSNKVTEKGKDVELRCDPISGHTALYWYRQSLGQGLEFLIYFQGNSAPDKSGLPSDRFSAERTGGSVSTLTIQRTQQEDSAVYLCASSLARTSGRAKETQYFGPGTRLLVL.

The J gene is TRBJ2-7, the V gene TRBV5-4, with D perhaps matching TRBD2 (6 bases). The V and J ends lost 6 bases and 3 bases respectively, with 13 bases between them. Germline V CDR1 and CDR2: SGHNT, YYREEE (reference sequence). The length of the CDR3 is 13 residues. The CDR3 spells CASTSTGDYEQYF. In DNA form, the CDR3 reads TGTGCCAGCACCTCAACGGGGGACTACGAGCAGTACTTC.

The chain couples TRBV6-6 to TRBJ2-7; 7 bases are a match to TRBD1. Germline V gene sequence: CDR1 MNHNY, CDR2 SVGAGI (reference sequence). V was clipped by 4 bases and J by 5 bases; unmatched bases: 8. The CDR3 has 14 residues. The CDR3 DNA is TGTGCCAGCAGTTTCTCGACAGGGCCCCACGAGCAGTACTTC. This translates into CASSFSTGPHEQYF.

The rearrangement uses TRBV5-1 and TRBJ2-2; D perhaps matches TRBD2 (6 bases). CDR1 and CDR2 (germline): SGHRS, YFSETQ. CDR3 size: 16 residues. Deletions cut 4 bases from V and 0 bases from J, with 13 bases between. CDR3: CASSPMGGANTGELFF. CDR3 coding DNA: TGCGCCAGCAGCCCCATGGGGGGAGCGAACACCGGGGAGCTGTTTTTT. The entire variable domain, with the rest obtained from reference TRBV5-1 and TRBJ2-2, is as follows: KAGVTQTPRYLIKTRGQQVTLSCSPISGHRSVSWYQQTPGQGLQFLFEYFSETQRNKGNFPGRFSGRQFSNSRSEMNVSTLELGDSALYLCASSPMGGANTGELFFGEGSRLTVL.

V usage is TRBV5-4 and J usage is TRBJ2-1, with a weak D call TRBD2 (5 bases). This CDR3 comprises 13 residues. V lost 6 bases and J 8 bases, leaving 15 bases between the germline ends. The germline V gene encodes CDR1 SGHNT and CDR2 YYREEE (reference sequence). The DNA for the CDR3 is TGTGCCAGCACGAGAGGGATAGGGTATGAGCAGTTCTTC. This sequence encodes CASTRGIGYEQFF.

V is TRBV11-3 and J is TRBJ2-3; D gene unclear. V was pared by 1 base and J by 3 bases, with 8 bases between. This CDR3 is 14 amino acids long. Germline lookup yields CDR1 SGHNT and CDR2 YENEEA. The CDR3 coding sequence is TGTGCCAGCAGCTTAGGCCCTGAGACAGATACGCAGTATTTT. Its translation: CASSLGPETDTQYF.

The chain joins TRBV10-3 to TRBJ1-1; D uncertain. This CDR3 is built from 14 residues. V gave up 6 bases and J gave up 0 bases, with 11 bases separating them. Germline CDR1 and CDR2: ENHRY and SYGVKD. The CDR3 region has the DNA TGTGCCATCAGAGGGAGTTCCATGAACACTGAAGCTTTCTTT. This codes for CAIRGSSMNTEAFF.

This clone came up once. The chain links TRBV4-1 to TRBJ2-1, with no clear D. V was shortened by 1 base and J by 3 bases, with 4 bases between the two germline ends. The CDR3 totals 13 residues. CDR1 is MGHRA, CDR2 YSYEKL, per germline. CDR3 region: CASSQGGYNEQFF. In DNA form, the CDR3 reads TGCGCCAGCAGCCAAGGCGGCTACAATGAGCAGTTCTTC.

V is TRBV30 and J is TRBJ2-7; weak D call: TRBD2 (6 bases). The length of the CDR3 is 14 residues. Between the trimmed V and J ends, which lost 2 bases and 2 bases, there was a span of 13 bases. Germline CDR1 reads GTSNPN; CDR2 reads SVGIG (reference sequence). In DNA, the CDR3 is TGTGCCTGGAGTCAAGGTAGCGGAGCCTACGAGCAGTACTTC. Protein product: CAWSQGSGAYEQYF.